The rows below give T cell receptor beta chains drawn from one sample of a study of T cell repertoires in cytomegalovirus infection. For these TCRs, the target antigens are not known. MiXCR, applied by TCRdb to the reads, yields one record per CDR3 protein. The sample includes about 310,000 distinct CDR3 sequences, 25% of them seen just once. Sequenced material: cultured PBMCs, taken from culture after CMV antigen stimulation. The source of these receptors is a human donor in good health (CMV status not recorded). Some clones in this sample may be carry-over from other donors' samples. Each CDR3 is given with its conserved first and last residue. Each record gives: clone size, CDR3 length, J gene, D gene, V gene, CDR3 DNA, CDR3 protein. A D gene is named only where the DNA matches it firmly. Clone size appears in some rows only: once, few, many, or a class for an expanded clone.

clone size: NA; CDR3 length: 16; J gene: TRBJ2-2; D gene: TRBD2; V gene: TRBV7-3; CDR3 DNA: TGTGCCAGCAGACGTATAGCGGGAGTTTCCCACGGGGAGCTGTTTTTT; CDR3 protein: CASRRIAGVSHGELFF
clone size: many; CDR3 length: 12; J gene: TRBJ2-3; D gene: NA; V gene: TRBV28; CDR3 DNA: TGTGCCAGCAGGCCCGTGGGGGATACGCAGTATTTT; CDR3 protein: CASRPVGDTQYF
clone size: few; CDR3 length: 15; J gene: TRBJ1-1; D gene: NA; V gene: TRBV19; CDR3 DNA: TGTGCCAGTAGTATTTCGGCAGCTATGAACACTGAAGCTTTCTTT; CDR3 protein: CASSISAAMNTEAFF
clone size: NA; CDR3 length: 13; J gene: TRBJ2-7; D gene: TRBD1; V gene: TRBV6-1; CDR3 DNA: TGTGCCAGCAGTGCTGACAGGGCCTACGAGCAGTACTTC; CDR3 protein: CASSADRAYEQYF
clone size: many; CDR3 length: 14; J gene: TRBJ1-2; D gene: NA; V gene: TRBV7-2; CDR3 DNA: TGTGCCAGCAGCTTAGAGCCCAGGAGTTACGGCTACACCTTC; CDR3 protein: CASSLEPRSYGYTF
clone size: NA; CDR3 length: 15; J gene: TRBJ2-1; D gene: NA; V gene: TRBV11-2; CDR3 DNA: TGTGCCAGCAGCCCCGGACAGATCTCCTACAATGAGCAGTTCTTC; CDR3 protein: CASSPGQISYNEQFF
clone size: few; CDR3 length: 13; J gene: TRBJ1-3; D gene: TRBD1; V gene: TRBV6-1; CDR3 DNA: TGTGCCAGCAGAGCTGGACAGGGCTACACCATATATTTT; CDR3 protein: CASRAGQGYTIYF
clone size: NA; CDR3 length: 14; J gene: TRBJ2-7; D gene: TRBD2; V gene: TRBV6-6; CDR3 DNA: TGTGCCAGCAACTTACTAGCGGGATCCTACGAGCAGTACTTC; CDR3 protein: CASNLLAGSYEQYF
clone size: many; CDR3 length: 14; J gene: TRBJ1-2; D gene: NA; V gene: TRBV7-8; CDR3 DNA: TGTGCCAGCAGCTTAGCGGACAGAGGCTATGGCTACACCTTC; CDR3 protein: CASSLADRGYGYTF
clone size: NA; CDR3 length: 13; J gene: TRBJ2-3; D gene: NA; V gene: TRBV9; CDR3 DNA: TGTGCCAGCAGCGACGGGACGGCAGATACGCAGTATTTT; CDR3 protein: CASSDGTADTQYF
clone size: few; CDR3 length: 15; J gene: TRBJ1-6; D gene: NA; V gene: TRBV4-3; CDR3 DNA: TGCGCCAGCAGCCAGACACACGGGTACAATTCACCCCTCCACTTT; CDR3 protein: CASSQTHGYNSPLHF
clone size: many; CDR3 length: 13; J gene: TRBJ2-7; D gene: NA; V gene: TRBV7-6; CDR3 DNA: TGTGCCAGCAGCTTAGTCGAACGGTACGAGCAGTACTTC; CDR3 protein: CASSLVERYEQYF
clone size: few; CDR3 length: 15; J gene: TRBJ1-5; D gene: NA; V gene: TRBV2; CDR3 DNA: TGTGCCAGCAGTTTAGTGATACCGAGCAATCAGCCCCAGCATTTT; CDR3 protein: CASSLVIPSNQPQHF
clone size: NA; CDR3 length: 13; J gene: TRBJ2-7; D gene: NA; V gene: TRBV27; CDR3 DNA: TGTGCCAGCAGTTTCCAGGGGGGCTACGAGCAGTACTTC; CDR3 protein: CASSFQGGYEQYF
clone size: NA; CDR3 length: 17; J gene: TRBJ2-1; D gene: NA; V gene: TRBV9; CDR3 DNA: TGTGCCAGCAGCCACCAGGGGGGACTATCGTTGAGGTATGAGCAGTTCTTC; CDR3 protein: CASSHQGGLSLRYEQFF
clone size: few; CDR3 length: 14; J gene: TRBJ1-2; D gene: TRBD1; V gene: TRBV27; CDR3 DNA: TGTGCCAGCAGTAGACTACAGGGGAACTATGGCTACACCTTC; CDR3 protein: CASSRLQGNYGYTF
clone size: many; CDR3 length: 15; J gene: TRBJ2-7; D gene: TRBD2; V gene: TRBV7-8; CDR3 DNA: TGTGCCAGCAGCTCCGAAGCGGGAGGAGAATACGAGCAGTACTTC; CDR3 protein: CASSSEAGGEYEQYF
clone size: once; CDR3 length: 15; J gene: TRBJ1-1; D gene: TRBD1; V gene: TRBV20-1; CDR3 DNA: TGCAGTGCTAGAGATGAAGACAGGGGATGGACTGAAGCTTTCTTT; CDR3 protein: CSARDEDRGWTEAFF
clone size: NA; CDR3 length: 18; J gene: TRBJ2-2; D gene: TRBD1; V gene: TRBV5-6; CDR3 DNA: TGTGCCAGCAGCTCGACCCGCTACAGGGGAGCGAACACCGGGGAGCTGTTTTTT; CDR3 protein: CASSSTRYRGANTGELFF
clone size: once; CDR3 length: 14; J gene: TRBJ2-2; D gene: TRBD2; V gene: TRBV5-1; CDR3 DNA: TGCGCCAGCAGCGGCGGGGGTAGCACCGGGGAGCTGTTTTTT; CDR3 protein: CASSGGGSTGELFF
clone size: NA; CDR3 length: 16; J gene: TRBJ2-7; D gene: TRBD2; V gene: TRBV7-2; CDR3 DNA: TGTGCCAGCAGCTTAGCCCCTAGCGGGAGTTTGTACGAGCAGTACTTC; CDR3 protein: CASSLAPSGSLYEQYF
clone size: NA; CDR3 length: 15; J gene: TRBJ2-1; D gene: TRBD2; V gene: TRBV6-1; CDR3 DNA: TGTGCCAGCAGGGAAGCGGGAGGGCCGAGGAATGAGCAGTTCTTC; CDR3 protein: CASREAGGPRNEQFF
clone size: many; CDR3 length: 14; J gene: TRBJ2-5; D gene: NA; V gene: TRBV11-2; CDR3 DNA: TGTGCCAGCAGCCGAAGTGGGGGCGTGGAGACCCAGTACTTC; CDR3 protein: CASSRSGGVETQYF
clone size: few; CDR3 length: 12; J gene: TRBJ1-2; D gene: NA; V gene: TRBV29-1; CDR3 DNA: TGCAGCGTTGAAACAGGGCGGGGCGGCTACACCTTC; CDR3 protein: CSVETGRGGYTF
clone size: few; CDR3 length: 13; J gene: TRBJ1-1; D gene: NA; V gene: TRBV19; CDR3 DNA: TGTGCCAGTAGTTTAAACAGGGACACTGAAGCTTTCTTT; CDR3 protein: CASSLNRDTEAFF
clone size: NA; CDR3 length: 13; J gene: TRBJ2-7; D gene: NA; V gene: TRBV28; CDR3 DNA: TGTGCCACCACCGACAGGGAGGCCTACGAGCAGTACTTC; CDR3 protein: CATTDREAYEQYF
clone size: NA; CDR3 length: 13; J gene: TRBJ1-1; D gene: TRBD1; V gene: TRBV5-8; CDR3 DNA: TGTGCCAGCAGCTACAGTTACAGGGGTGAAGCTTTCTTT; CDR3 protein: CASSYSYRGEAFF
clone size: NA; CDR3 length: 15; J gene: TRBJ2-2; D gene: TRBD2; V gene: TRBV11-3; CDR3 DNA: TGTGCCAGCAGCAGGACTAGCGGGGCTACCGGGGAGCTGTTTTTT; CDR3 protein: CASSRTSGATGELFF
clone size: NA; CDR3 length: 11; J gene: TRBJ2-4; D gene: NA; V gene: TRBV6-2/TRBV6-3; CDR3 DNA: TGTGCCAGCAGGCAAGGACTGGCCCAGTACTTC; CDR3 protein: CASRQGLAQYF
clone size: NA; CDR3 length: 15; J gene: TRBJ2-2; D gene: NA; V gene: TRBV12-3/TRBV12-4; CDR3 DNA: TGTGCCAGCAGTCCCCCGCCGGGTGTTACCGGGGAGCTGTTTTTT; CDR3 protein: CASSPPPGVTGELFF
clone size: few; CDR3 length: 15; J gene: TRBJ2-2; D gene: TRBD1; V gene: TRBV10-3; CDR3 DNA: TGTGCCATCAGCATGAGACAGGGGGCTCCCGGGGAGCTGTTTTTT; CDR3 protein: CAISMRQGAPGELFF
clone size: few; CDR3 length: 16; J gene: TRBJ1-1; D gene: NA; V gene: TRBV3-1; CDR3 DNA: TGTGCCAGCAGCCAAGGAAGGGGCAGACCGAACACTGAAGCTTTCTTT; CDR3 protein: CASSQGRGRPNTEAFF
clone size: NA; CDR3 length: 15; J gene: TRBJ2-7; D gene: TRBD1; V gene: TRBV7-9; CDR3 DNA: TGTGCCAGCAGCTTAGCGGGACAGGGGCAGAGCGAGCAGTACTTC; CDR3 protein: CASSLAGQGQSEQYF
clone size: NA; CDR3 length: 14; J gene: TRBJ1-5; D gene: NA; V gene: TRBV19; CDR3 DNA: TGTGCCAGTAGTAGGACAGTGAGCAGCCAGCCCCAGCATTTT; CDR3 protein: CASSRTVSSQPQHF
clone size: many; CDR3 length: 15; J gene: TRBJ2-1; D gene: TRBD2; V gene: TRBV7-3; CDR3 DNA: TGTGCCAGCAGCACCCGACTAGCATCCTACAATGAGCAGTTCTTC; CDR3 protein: CASSTRLASYNEQFF